Described below is a single T cell receptor beta chain sequence and its context. The CDR3 loop spans 13 amino acids. Per the germline V gene, CDR1 is WSHSY and CDR2 is SAAADI. V was shortened by 8 bases and J by 5 bases, with 15 bases between the two germline ends. This sample was taken from a study of blood T cell repertoires in COVID-19. Study background: Samples taken during acute and convalescent COVID-19 were collected in the United States, Italy and Spain.

Sequencing used immunoSEQ multiplex PCR; TCRdb keeps in-frame clones, though not all of them. The sample includes 150,000 to 200,000 clones, approximately 81% of them seen just once. The clonotype originates from a woman aged 70-85 years with COVID-19, enrolled during active disease. The chain links TRBV10-2 to TRBJ2-5; D possibly corresponds to TRBD1 (6 bases). The sequencing sample was made of peripheral blood. DNA for the CDR3: TGCGCCAGCTACAGGGTGGATGAGGAGACCCAGTACTTC. It is translated as CASYRVDEETQYF.